These T cell receptor beta chains were read from a single sample in a study of blood T cell repertoires in COVID-19. Profiling relied on immunoSEQ multiplex PCR, and the TCRdb table lists in-frame clones only, not all of them. The table records about 130,000 clones, roughly 86% of them present only once. The sequencing input was peripheral blood. These receptors came from a woman in her fifties or sixties with acute or convalescent COVID-19. The CDR3 runs from the conserved cysteine through the conserved F or W. The order of the fields is clone size, V gene, D gene, J gene, CDR3 DNA, CDR3 protein. A D gene is named only where the DNA matches it firmly. Clone size appears in some rows only: once, few, many, or a class for an expanded clone.

>-|TRBV20-1|-|TRBJ1-1
TGCAGTGCTAGTGAGGGACACCTGAACACTGAAGCTTTCTTT
CSASEGHLNTEAFF
>-|TRBV29-1|-|TRBJ2-1
TGCAGCGTTGACCTCTACAATGAGCAGTTCTTC
CSVDLYNEQFF
>once|TRBV24-1|TRBD1|TRBJ2-2
TGTGCCACCAGTGAGACAGGGTTCGGGGAGCTGTTTTTT
CATSETGFGELFF
>-|TRBV12-3/TRBV12-4|-|TRBJ2-1
TGTGCCAGCAGTACTTACAATGAGCAGTTCTTC
CASSTYNEQFF
>-|TRBV28|-|TRBJ1-1
TGTGCCAGTACAGGGTCTAACACTGAAGCTTTCTTT
CASTGSNTEAFF
>-|TRBV7-9|-|TRBJ1-1
TGTGCCAGCAGCTTTGATTTTGAGGGCACTGAAGCTTTCTTT
CASSFDFEGTEAFF
>once|TRBV5-1|TRBD2|TRBJ2-1
TGCGCCAGCAGCTTGAATCCTAGCGGGGGCTTTAGCTCCTACAATGAGCAGTTCTTC
CASSLNPSGGFSSYNEQFF
>-|TRBV2|TRBD1|TRBJ1-5
TGTGCCAGCAGTGACAGGGGGCTAGGCCAGCCCCAGCATTTT
CASSDRGLGQPQHF
>-|TRBV5-1|TRBD2|TRBJ2-1
TGCGCCAGCAGTTCCGGGACTAGCGGAGAAAAGGCGTTCTTC
CASSSGTSGEKAFF
>few|TRBV7-8|TRBD1|TRBJ1-1
TGTGCCAGCAGCTCGGCACAGGGGTTGAACACTGAAGCTTTCTTT
CASSSAQGLNTEAFF
>-|TRBV7-2|-|TRBJ2-7
TGTGCCAGCAGCTTAAAAGTCTCCAAGGGGTCCCCCCTCTACGAGCAGTACTTC
CASSLKVSKGSPLYEQYF
>-|TRBV29-1|-|TRBJ2-3
TGCAGCGCCAGGCCCCGACGGGGAGATACGCAGTATTTT
CSARPRRGDTQYF
>-|TRBV6-5|TRBD2|TRBJ2-5
TGTGCCAGCAGCCAAGCGGGAGGTAAAGAGACCCAGTACTTC
CASSQAGGKETQYF
>once|TRBV7-2|-|TRBJ2-2
TGTGCCAGCAGCCTCGGCGGGTTCCCAACCGCCGGGGAGCTGTTTTTT
CASSLGGFPTAGELFF
>once|TRBV5-1|TRBD2|TRBJ2-1
TGCGCCAGCAGCCTCACTAGCGGGAGTGGAAATGAGCAGTTCTTC
CASSLTSGSGNEQFF
>-|TRBV9|-|TRBJ2-1
TGTGCCAGCAGCGTACTAGCCAACCTAAATGAGCAGTTCTTC
CASSVLANLNEQFF
>-|TRBV30|TRBD2|TRBJ2-1
TGTGCCTGGAGACTAGCGGGAGACGAGCAGTTCTTC
CAWRLAGDEQFF
>-|TRBV6-5|TRBD2|TRBJ2-1
TGTGCCAGCAGTTACTCTCCGAGACTAGCGGCCAATGAGCAGTTCTTC
CASSYSPRLAANEQFF
>-|TRBV28|TRBD1|TRBJ1-5
TGTGCCAGCAGTCTCCCGGGACAGGGATCGGCGGGCAATCAGCCCCAGCATTTT
CASSLPGQGSAGNQPQHF
>-|TRBV5-1|TRBD2|TRBJ2-5
TGCGCCAGCAGCCTGGGACTAGCGGGATCCCAAGAGACCCAGTACTTC
CASSLGLAGSQETQYF
>-|TRBV9|-|TRBJ1-2
TGTGCCAGCAGCCACGGGGAGGTCTCCAATGGCTACACCTTC
CASSHGEVSNGYTF
>-|TRBV6-5|-|TRBJ1-2
TGTGCCAGCAGCTTTACCCAGGGTGACTATGGCTACACCTTC
CASSFTQGDYGYTF
>-|TRBV28|-|TRBJ2-2
TGTGCCAGCAGTTTCCGCGCACCCAGGGAGCTGTTTTTT
CASSFRAPRELFF
>-|TRBV6-5|TRBD1|TRBJ1-5
TGTGCCAGCAGCCCGGGACAGCTGCCCCAGCATTTT
CASSPGQLPQHF
>-|TRBV9|-|TRBJ1-2
TGTGCCAGCAGCTCAGCAGGCGCTACCTTTAACTATGGCTACACCTTC
CASSSAGATFNYGYTF
>once|TRBV29-1|TRBD2|TRBJ2-3
TGCAGCGTTGACGGCGGACTAGCGGGAGTTGGAGATACGCAGTATTTT
CSVDGGLAGVGDTQYF
>few|TRBV28|TRBD1|TRBJ2-1
TGTGCCAGCAGTTTTACAGGGGTTTCCTACAATGAGCAGTTCTTC
CASSFTGVSYNEQFF
>-|TRBV30|TRBD2|TRBJ2-7
TGTGCCTGGAGTAGGGTAGCGGGACCCTACGAGCAGTACTTC
CAWSRVAGPYEQYF
>-|TRBV6-6|TRBD2|TRBJ2-1
TGTGCCAGCAGTCGAAATGCGGGAGGGAGCTCCTACAATGAGCAGTTCTTC
CASSRNAGGSSYNEQFF
>-|TRBV3-1/TRBV3-2|-|TRBJ1-4
TGTGCCAGCAGCCCTCGACAGGCAACTAATGAAAAACTGTTTTTT
CASSPRQATNEKLFF
>-|TRBV3-1/TRBV3-2|-|TRBJ1-2
TGTGCCAGCAGCCAAGAAGGACAGCATGGCTACACCTTC
CASSQEGQHGYTF
>once|TRBV14|TRBD1|TRBJ2-6
TGTGCCAGCAGCCCCCTGGCCGGGACAGACAGAACTGGGGCCAACGTCCTGACTTTC
CASSPLAGTDRTGANVLTF